This T cell receptor beta chain was obtained from a study of T cell repertoires in cytomegalovirus infection (dated by TCRdb to between 2017 and 2020). With respect to the entire study: Donor HLA type was relevant to the analysis, as public TCR beta signatures indicated carriage of CMV infection together with the matching HLA type. Broader findings and caveats from the paper: In both this cohort and an independent roughly 400-donor cohort, the cumulative frequency of public TCR beta family members distinguished carriers of CMV infection plus the relevant HLA type. The ex vivo response was dominated by HLA-C-restricted CMV-specific TCR beta clonotypes, which also provided the single most frequent clonotype in two of eight donors.

Between the V and J ends, shortened by 2 bases and 3 bases respectively, the junction contains 12 bases. From cysteine to phenylalanine, the CDR3 is 14 amino acids long. Just CDR3 DNA is preserved here, 42 bases in frame from base 1. Looking up the germline V gene yields CDR1 SGHRS and CDR2 YFSETQ. Sequencing relied on an Illumina HiSeq 1500. TCRdb reprocessed the public reads (quality trimming at Q25 with fastp, clone calling with MiXCR) and kept in-frame beta chains. Under each unique CDR3 protein, matching rows form one entry showing the most common genes and DNA. The sample includes around 530,000 distinct CDR3 sequences, with about 15% observed a single time. The ten largest clones add up to under 30% of the sample. A remark on this clonotype: Its antigen target is currently unknown. Base qualities are not recorded, but no much larger clone differs from it by a single base.

The sequence came from a human donor in good health (CMV status not recorded). Some clones in this sample may be carry-over from other donors' samples. The rearrangement joined TRBV5-1 to TRBJ2-7; the D gene is possibly TRBD1, with 7 bases matching. Material for sequencing was CD8+ T cells from PBMCs. Here the CDR3 is given as CASSFRRGDYEQYF. The DNA sequence is TGCGCCAGCAGCTTCCGCAGGGGGGACTACGAGCAGTACTTC.